Listed below are T cell receptor beta chains from one sample, sequenced in a study of identical twins. TCRdb called the 5' RACE reads again in MiXCR, with one record for every CDR3 protein. The table lists about 810,000 distinct CDR3 sequences, 10% to 15% of them singletons, with around 1.5% in the top ten. Separately, the same data were catalogued under a study of yellow fever vaccine responses in identical twins.

Sample: PBMCs. The receptors derive from a woman younger than 35 in good health. The CDR3 runs from the conserved cysteine through the conserved F or W. A D gene is named only where the DNA matches it firmly. Part of the rows lack a size; the others show once, few, many or a class for expanded clones.

clone size: few
CDR3 length: 14
J gene: TRBJ2-1
V gene: TRBV29-1
D gene: TRBD2
CDR3 DNA: TGCAGCGTCGGGGGTCTAGCGGGAGGTCATGAGCAGTTCTTC
CDR3 protein: CSVGGLAGGHEQFF

clone size: -
CDR3 length: 17
J gene: TRBJ2-7
V gene: TRBV7-9
D gene: TRBD2
CDR3 DNA: TGTGCCAGCAGCTTAGTGTCCCTTTGGGAGGGTCGGGGCGAGCAGTACTTC
CDR3 protein: CASSLVSLWEGRGEQYF

clone size: few
CDR3 length: 15
J gene: TRBJ1-2
V gene: TRBV4-1
D gene: -
CDR3 DNA: TGCGCCAGCAGCCAAGAAAGGGGGAGGTTGAGTGGCTACACCTTC
CDR3 protein: CASSQERGRLSGYTF

clone size: -
CDR3 length: 15
J gene: TRBJ1-1
V gene: TRBV20-1
D gene: TRBD1
CDR3 DNA: TGCAGTGCTAGAGGGACAGGGGGAGGGAACACTGAAGCTTTCTTT
CDR3 protein: CSARGTGGGNTEAFF

clone size: few
CDR3 length: 17
J gene: TRBJ2-1
V gene: TRBV10-3
D gene: TRBD2
CDR3 DNA: TGTGCCATCAGTGAGGAGCTAGCGGGGGGGCAATACAATGAGCAGTTCTTC
CDR3 protein: CAISEELAGGQYNEQFF

clone size: -
CDR3 length: 19
J gene: TRBJ2-2
V gene: TRBV3-1
D gene: -
CDR3 DNA: TGTGCCAGCAGCTCCCATCACGCCGGTGCTAGTGGAAACACCGGGGAGCTGTTTTTT
CDR3 protein: CASSSHHAGASGNTGELFF

clone size: -
CDR3 length: 14
J gene: TRBJ2-7
V gene: TRBV4-1
D gene: -
CDR3 DNA: TGCGCCAGCAGCCAGGCCGGGACGGTCAGCGAGCAGTACTTC
CDR3 protein: CASSQAGTVSEQYF

clone size: few
CDR3 length: 12
J gene: TRBJ2-7
V gene: TRBV3-1
D gene: -
CDR3 DNA: TGTGCCAGCAGCCAAGCCCAGCGGACGCAGTACTTC
CDR3 protein: CASSQAQRTQYF

clone size: -
CDR3 length: 12
J gene: TRBJ1-2
V gene: TRBV12-3/TRBV12-4
D gene: TRBD1
CDR3 DNA: TGTGCCAGCAGTTGGGGACAGCTGGGCTACACCTTC
CDR3 protein: CASSWGQLGYTF

clone size: -
CDR3 length: 15
J gene: TRBJ1-5
V gene: TRBV12-3/TRBV12-4
D gene: -
CDR3 DNA: TGTGCCAGCACCCCCCGGGAAGGGACCAATCAGCCCCAGCATTTT
CDR3 protein: CASTPREGTNQPQHF

clone size: few
CDR3 length: 14
J gene: TRBJ2-3
V gene: TRBV20-1
D gene: TRBD2
CDR3 DNA: TGCAGTGCTAGGGGGACTAGCGGGGGAGATACGCAGTATTTT
CDR3 protein: CSARGTSGGDTQYF

clone size: -
CDR3 length: 13
J gene: TRBJ2-7
V gene: TRBV12-3/TRBV12-4
D gene: -
CDR3 DNA: TGTGCCAGCAGTCCGGACCTTTGGTACGAGCAGTACTTC
CDR3 protein: CASSPDLWYEQYF

clone size: many
CDR3 length: 14
J gene: TRBJ1-3
V gene: TRBV12-3/TRBV12-4
D gene: -
CDR3 DNA: TGTGCCAGCAGACCTCAGAATTCTGGAAACACCATATATTTT
CDR3 protein: CASRPQNSGNTIYF

clone size: few
CDR3 length: 15
J gene: TRBJ2-1
V gene: TRBV27
D gene: TRBD2
CDR3 DNA: TGTGCCAGCGAACTGAGCGCGGGAGGAAAGAATGAGCAGTTCTTC
CDR3 protein: CASELSAGGKNEQFF

clone size: -
CDR3 length: 17
J gene: TRBJ2-6
V gene: TRBV9
D gene: TRBD1
CDR3 DNA: TGTGCCAGCAGCGTAGTTGGACAGGGCATCGGGGCCAACGTCCTGACTTTC
CDR3 protein: CASSVVGQGIGANVLTF

clone size: few
CDR3 length: 15
J gene: TRBJ2-4
V gene: TRBV3-1
D gene: -
CDR3 DNA: TGTGCCAGCAGCGAACGCGGAGGGGCCAAAAACATTCAGTACTTC
CDR3 protein: CASSERGGAKNIQYF

clone size: many
CDR3 length: 17
J gene: TRBJ1-1
V gene: TRBV20-1
D gene: -
CDR3 DNA: TGCAGTGCTAGAGACCTAAGAGGGCCAGGGGTGAACACTGAAGCTTTCTTT
CDR3 protein: CSARDLRGPGVNTEAFF

clone size: -
CDR3 length: 15
J gene: TRBJ2-5
V gene: TRBV7-9
D gene: -
CDR3 DNA: TGTGCCAGCAGCTTAGCGGTTACGGGAGTTGAGACCCAGTACTTC
CDR3 protein: CASSLAVTGVETQYF

clone size: -
CDR3 length: 16
J gene: TRBJ1-5
V gene: TRBV6-1
D gene: -
CDR3 DNA: TGTGCCAGCAGTGATAAAGGGGGTGGAAACAATCAGCCCCAGCATTTT
CDR3 protein: CASSDKGGGNNQPQHF

clone size: -
CDR3 length: 12
J gene: TRBJ1-4
V gene: TRBV20-1
D gene: -
CDR3 DNA: TGCAGTGCGCCGGACTTCGCTGAAAAACTGTTTTTT
CDR3 protein: CSAPDFAEKLFF

clone size: many
CDR3 length: 15
J gene: TRBJ2-3
V gene: TRBV27
D gene: -
CDR3 DNA: TGTGCCAGCATTCAAAGGGCCAGAGACACAGATACGCAGTATTTT
CDR3 protein: CASIQRARDTDTQYF

clone size: few
CDR3 length: 18
J gene: TRBJ1-4
V gene: TRBV2
D gene: -
CDR3 DNA: TGTGCCAGCAGCGAAACAGGGACCTCTAGTACCACTAATGAAAAACTGTTTTTT
CDR3 protein: CASSETGTSSTTNEKLFF

clone size: few
CDR3 length: 16
J gene: TRBJ2-2
V gene: TRBV3-1
D gene: -
CDR3 DNA: TGTGCCAGCAGCCAGGGGGGACAGCGGCGGACCGGGGAGCTGTTTTTT
CDR3 protein: CASSQGGQRRTGELFF

clone size: many
CDR3 length: 14
J gene: TRBJ1-2
V gene: TRBV5-6
D gene: -
CDR3 DNA: TGTGCCAGCAGCCCAAACGGACGGCTCTATGGCTACACCTTC
CDR3 protein: CASSPNGRLYGYTF

clone size: -
CDR3 length: 15
J gene: TRBJ2-1
V gene: TRBV3-1
D gene: TRBD1
CDR3 DNA: TGTGCCAGCAGCCAAGGACAGGGGGCCCGGAATGAGCAGTTCTTC
CDR3 protein: CASSQGQGARNEQFF

clone size: few
CDR3 length: 14
J gene: TRBJ2-6
V gene: TRBV7-3
D gene: -
CDR3 DNA: TGTGCCAGCAAGCCCAGCTCTGGGGCCAACGTCCTGACTTTC
CDR3 protein: CASKPSSGANVLTF

clone size: -
CDR3 length: 16
J gene: TRBJ2-5
V gene: TRBV12-3/TRBV12-4
D gene: TRBD2
CDR3 DNA: TGTGCCAGCAGTCCGGAATTGGGACTAGTGGGCGAGACCCAGTACTTC
CDR3 protein: CASSPELGLVGETQYF

clone size: -
CDR3 length: 14
J gene: TRBJ2-3
V gene: TRBV29-1
D gene: -
CDR3 DNA: TGCAGCGTTGAAGATCAAGGGTACACAGATACGCAGTATTTT
CDR3 protein: CSVEDQGYTDTQYF

clone size: -
CDR3 length: 16
J gene: TRBJ2-7
V gene: TRBV11-3
D gene: TRBD1
CDR3 DNA: TGTGCCAGCAGCTTACGGAGAAAGGACAGGACCTACGAGCAGTACTTC
CDR3 protein: CASSLRRKDRTYEQYF

clone size: -
CDR3 length: 14
J gene: TRBJ1-1
V gene: TRBV3-1
D gene: -
CDR3 DNA: TGTGCCAGCAGCCAAGTCGTGGGGGGCACTGAAGCTTTCTTT
CDR3 protein: CASSQVVGGTEAFF

clone size: -
CDR3 length: 14
J gene: TRBJ2-7
V gene: TRBV7-8
D gene: -
CDR3 DNA: TGTGCCAGCAGCTTAGCCGGGTACTCCTACGAGCAGTACTTC
CDR3 protein: CASSLAGYSYEQYF

clone size: many
CDR3 length: 16
J gene: TRBJ2-1
V gene: TRBV29-1
D gene: TRBD2
CDR3 DNA: TGCAGCGTAGAGGGACTAGCGGGAAGGTCCTACAATGAGCAGTTCTTC
CDR3 protein: CSVEGLAGRSYNEQFF

clone size: once
CDR3 length: 15
J gene: TRBJ2-1
V gene: TRBV12-3/TRBV12-4
D gene: TRBD2
CDR3 DNA: TGTGCCAGCAGTTCCTGGGGGGGGTCCTACAATGAGCAGTTCTTC
CDR3 protein: CASSSWGGSYNEQFF

clone size: many
CDR3 length: 15
J gene: TRBJ2-7
V gene: TRBV10-3
D gene: -
CDR3 DNA: TGTGCCATCAGTTTGGCTGGGGACACCGTCTACGAGCAGTACTTC
CDR3 protein: CAISLAGDTVYEQYF

clone size: -
CDR3 length: 12
J gene: TRBJ2-3
V gene: TRBV29-1
D gene: -
CDR3 DNA: TGCAGCGTTGTGGGCAGCACAGATACGCAGTATTTT
CDR3 protein: CSVVGSTDTQYF

clone size: -
CDR3 length: 13
J gene: TRBJ1-1
V gene: TRBV12-3/TRBV12-4
D gene: -
CDR3 DNA: TGTGCCAGCAGTCAGATCGGGGAAACTGAAGCTTTCTTT
CDR3 protein: CASSQIGETEAFF

clone size: -
CDR3 length: 16
J gene: TRBJ2-1
V gene: TRBV10-3
D gene: -
CDR3 DNA: TGTGCCATCAGTGTAGGTAGCGGCAGAGGGTACAATGAGCAGTTCTTC
CDR3 protein: CAISVGSGRGYNEQFF

clone size: many
CDR3 length: 14
J gene: TRBJ2-1
V gene: TRBV5-1
D gene: -
CDR3 DNA: TGCGCCAGCAGCTTGCAGACAGAGTACAATGAGCAGTTCTTC
CDR3 protein: CASSLQTEYNEQFF

clone size: many
CDR3 length: 14
J gene: TRBJ1-1
V gene: TRBV29-1
D gene: TRBD1
CDR3 DNA: TGCAGCATTGGACAGGGGGCGAAAAATACTGAAGCTTTCTTT
CDR3 protein: CSIGQGAKNTEAFF

clone size: -
CDR3 length: 13
J gene: TRBJ2-3
V gene: TRBV29-1
D gene: -
CDR3 DNA: TGCAGCGTTGATGGGACGGGCACAGATACGCAGTATTTT
CDR3 protein: CSVDGTGTDTQYF

clone size: few
CDR3 length: 14
J gene: TRBJ2-5
V gene: TRBV7-7
D gene: TRBD1
CDR3 DNA: TGTGCCAGCAGTCGGGACAGCGCCCAAGAGACCCAGTACTTC
CDR3 protein: CASSRDSAQETQYF